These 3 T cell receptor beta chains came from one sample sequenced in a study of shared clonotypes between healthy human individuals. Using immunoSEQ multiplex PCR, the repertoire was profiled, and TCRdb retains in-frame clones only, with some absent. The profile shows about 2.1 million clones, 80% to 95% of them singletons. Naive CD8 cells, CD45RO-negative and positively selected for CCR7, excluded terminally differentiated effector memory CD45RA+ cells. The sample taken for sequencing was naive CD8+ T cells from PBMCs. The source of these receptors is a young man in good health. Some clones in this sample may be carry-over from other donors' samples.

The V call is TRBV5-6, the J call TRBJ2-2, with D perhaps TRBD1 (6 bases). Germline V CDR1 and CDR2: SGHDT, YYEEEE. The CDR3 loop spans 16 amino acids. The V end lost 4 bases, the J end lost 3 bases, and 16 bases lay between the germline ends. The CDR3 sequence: CASSALQGWDTGELFF. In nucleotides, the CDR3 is TGTGCCAGCAGCGCTTTACAGGGTTGGGACACCGGGGAGCTGTTTTTT.

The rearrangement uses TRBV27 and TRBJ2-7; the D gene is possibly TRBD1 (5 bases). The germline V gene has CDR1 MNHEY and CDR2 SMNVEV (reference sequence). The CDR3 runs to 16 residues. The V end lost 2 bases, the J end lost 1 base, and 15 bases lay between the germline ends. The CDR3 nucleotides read TGTGCCAGCAGTTTAGTGGGGCAACACGGGTCCTACGAGCAGTACTTC. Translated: CASSLVGQHGSYEQYF.

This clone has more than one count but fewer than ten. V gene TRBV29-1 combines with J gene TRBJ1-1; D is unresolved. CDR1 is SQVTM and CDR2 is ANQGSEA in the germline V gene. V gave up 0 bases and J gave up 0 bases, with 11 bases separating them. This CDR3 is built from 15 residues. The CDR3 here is CSVEDRRKMNTEAFF. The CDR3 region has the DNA TGCAGCGTTGAAGATCGCCGGAAGATGAACACTGAAGCTTTCTTT.